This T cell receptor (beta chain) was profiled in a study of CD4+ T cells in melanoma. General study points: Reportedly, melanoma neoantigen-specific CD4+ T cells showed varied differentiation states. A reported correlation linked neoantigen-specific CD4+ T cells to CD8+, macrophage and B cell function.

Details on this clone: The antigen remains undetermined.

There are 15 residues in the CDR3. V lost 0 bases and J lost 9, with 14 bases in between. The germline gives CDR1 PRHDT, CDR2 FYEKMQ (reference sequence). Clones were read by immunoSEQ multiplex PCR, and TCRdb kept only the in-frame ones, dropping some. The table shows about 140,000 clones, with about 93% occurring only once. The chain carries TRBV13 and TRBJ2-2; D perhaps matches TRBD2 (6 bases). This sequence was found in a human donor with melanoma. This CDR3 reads CASSLGEGQARELFF. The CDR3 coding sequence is TGTGCCAGCAGCTTAGGGGAGGGGCAGGCCAGGGAGCTGTTTTTT.